This T cell receptor beta chain was documented in a study of PD-1 blockade in mismatch repair-deficient tumors. Assay: immunoSEQ multiplex PCR; the TCRdb copy retains only in-frame clones and omits some. This sample yields 76,000 or so clones, of which around 80% are seen a single time; less than 6.5% belongs to the top ten. The CDR3 spans 18 residues. The V segment lost 0 bases and the J segment 3 bases; nucleotides outside the gene matches: 12. Germline V gene data show CDR1 as SGHAT and CDR2 as FQNNGV. Mismatch repair deficiency was confirmed in all patients, by PCR or immunohistochemistry. The sequenced sample was peripheral blood, obtained 44 weeks after starting pembrolizumab. The sequence was collected from an adult with mismatch repair-deficient cancer. V usage is TRBV11-2 and J usage is TRBJ2-7; 9 nucleotides match TRBD1. The CDR3 protein is CASSLDLTGGASNYEQYF. CDR3 sequence (DNA): TGTGCCAGCAGCTTAGATCTCACAGGGGGCGCGTCAAACTACGAGCAGTACTTC.